This entry concerns a single T cell receptor (beta chain). What it binds is not known. These data originate in a study of cytomegalovirus exposure and HLA in healthy donors. Points from the study as a whole: Researchers counted 164 TCR beta chains as cytomegalovirus-associated. With later analysis, a missense DCLRE1C variant became linked to TCR beta V- and J-gene trimming.

The PCR contained 60 Vbeta and 13 Jbeta primers. Clones were sequenced by immunoSEQ multiplex PCR, and TCRdb holds only the in-frame ones, with some missing. The repertoire holds almost 200,000 clones, with roughly 77% as singletons. This CDR3 comprises 16 residues. The V end lost 5 bases, the J end lost 0 bases, and 16 bases lay between the germline ends. Germline V gene sequence: CDR1 SGHNT, CDR2 YENEEA. The V gene is TRBV11-3, the J gene TRBJ1-2, with D possibly being TRBD1 (5 bases). The source material was PBMCs. This receptor was taken from a male donor in good health and CMV-seropositive. Written as DNA, the CDR3 is TGTGCCAGCAGCCGAGGACTGGGGGGAGCTAACTATGGCTACACCTTC. Its protein is CASSRGLGGANYGYTF.